This TCR beta chain is from a study of T cell responses to AZD1222 COVID-19 vaccine. Study-level results: Epitopes outside B.1.351 and B.1.1.7 mutated regions reportedly drew nearly half of spike TCRs.

Germline V gene data show CDR1 as SEHNR and CDR2 as FQNEAQ (reference sequence). Germline trimming cut 1 base from V and 1 base from J; bases unmatched to any gene: 0. The CDR3 covers 15 residues. Sequencing was performed with immunoSEQ multiplex PCR; in TCRdb, only in-frame clones are kept and a portion is missing. The profile shows under 90,000 clones, 83% of them singletons. Remarks on this clone: As yet, its antigen is unknown.

J is TRBJ1-3 and V is TRBV7-9; 8 bases agree with TRBD1. The TCR originated in an adult who received the AZD1222 COVID-19 vaccine. Sequenced here: peripheral blood, sampled 28 days after the second AZD1222 dose. DNA of the CDR3: TGTGCCAGCAGCTTAGGACAGGGGTCTGGAAACACCATATATTTT. It codes for CASSLGQGSGNTIYF.